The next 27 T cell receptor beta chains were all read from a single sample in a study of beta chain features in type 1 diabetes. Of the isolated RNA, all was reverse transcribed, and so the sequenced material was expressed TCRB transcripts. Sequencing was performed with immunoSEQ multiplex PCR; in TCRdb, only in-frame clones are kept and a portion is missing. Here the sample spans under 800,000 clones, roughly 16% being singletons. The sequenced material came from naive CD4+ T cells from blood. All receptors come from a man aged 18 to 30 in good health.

The CDR3 DNA sequence: TGTGCCAGCACACTAGGAACCTACAATGAGCAGTTCTTC. As protein: CASTLGTYNEQFF. The rearrangement links TRBV5-4 to TRBJ2-1, with D tentatively TRBD2 (5 bases). Trimming cost V 6 bases and J 2 bases, with 9 bases left between them. This CDR3 is built from 13 residues. In germline, CDR1 is SGHNT, CDR2 YYREEE (reference sequence).

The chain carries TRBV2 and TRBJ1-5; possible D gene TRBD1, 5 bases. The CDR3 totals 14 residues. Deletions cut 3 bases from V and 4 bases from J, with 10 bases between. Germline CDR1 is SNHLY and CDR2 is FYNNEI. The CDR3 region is CASSEVDRNQPQHF. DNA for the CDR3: TGTGCCAGCAGTGAGGTAGACAGAAATCAGCCCCAGCATTTT.

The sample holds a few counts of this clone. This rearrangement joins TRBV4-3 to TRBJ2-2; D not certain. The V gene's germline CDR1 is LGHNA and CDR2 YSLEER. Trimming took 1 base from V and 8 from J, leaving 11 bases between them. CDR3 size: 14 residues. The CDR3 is CASSQVTHVGELFF. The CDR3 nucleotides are TGCGCCAGCAGCCAAGTAACCCACGTTGGGGAGCTGTTTTTT.

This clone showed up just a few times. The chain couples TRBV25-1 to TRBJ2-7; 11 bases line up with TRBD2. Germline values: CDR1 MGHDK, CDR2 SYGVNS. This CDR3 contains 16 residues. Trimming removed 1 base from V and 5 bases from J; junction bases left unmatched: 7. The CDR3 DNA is TGTGCCAGCAGTGAATTTAGTAGCGGGAGGGGCCACGAGCAGTACTTC. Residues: CASSEFSSGRGHEQYF.

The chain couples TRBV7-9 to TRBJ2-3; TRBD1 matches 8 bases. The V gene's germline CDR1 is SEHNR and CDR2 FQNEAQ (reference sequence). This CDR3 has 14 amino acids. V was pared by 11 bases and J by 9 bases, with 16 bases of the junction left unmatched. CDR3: CAGIRQGRSGTQYF. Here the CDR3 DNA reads TGTGCCGGGATTAGACAGGGGAGGAGCGGGACGCAGTATTTT. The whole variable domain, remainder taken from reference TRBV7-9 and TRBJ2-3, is DTGVSQNPRHKITKRGQNVTFRCDPISEHNRLYWYRQTLGQGPEFLTYFQNEAQLEKSRLLSDRFSAERPKGSFSTLEIQRTEQGDSAMYLCAGIRQGRSGTQYFGPGTRLTVL.

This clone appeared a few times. CDR3 in amino acids: CASSPDGPGEKLFF. Written as DNA, the CDR3 is TGTGCCAGCAGCCCTGACGGGCCTGGGGAAAAACTGTTTTTT. V and J are TRBV2 and TRBJ1-4; D ambiguous. The V gene lost 6 bases and the J gene lost 8 bases, with 16 bases spanning the gap. CDR3 size: 14 residues. Per the germline V gene, CDR1 is SNHLY and CDR2 is FYNNEI.

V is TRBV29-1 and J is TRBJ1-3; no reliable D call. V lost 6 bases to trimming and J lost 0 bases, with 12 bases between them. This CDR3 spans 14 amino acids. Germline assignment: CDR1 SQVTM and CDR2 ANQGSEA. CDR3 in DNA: TGCAGCGTGCTCGGAACTTCCTCTGGAAACACCATATATTTT. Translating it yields CSVLGTSSGNTIYF. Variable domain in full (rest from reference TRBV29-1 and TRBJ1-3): SAVISQKPSRDICQRGTSLTIQCQVDSQVTMMFWYRQQPGQSLTLIATANQGSEATYESGFVIDKFPISRPNLTFSTLTVSNMSPEDSSIYLCSVLGTSSGNTIYFGEGSWLTVV.

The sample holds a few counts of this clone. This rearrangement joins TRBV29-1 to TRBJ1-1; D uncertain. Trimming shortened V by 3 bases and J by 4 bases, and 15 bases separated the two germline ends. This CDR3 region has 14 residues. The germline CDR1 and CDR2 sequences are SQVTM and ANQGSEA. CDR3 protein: CSVEGRLGTTEAFF. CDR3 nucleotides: TGCAGCGTTGAGGGAAGGCTGGGAACCACTGAAGCTTTCTTT.

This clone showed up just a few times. This CDR3 is CASSQLDRAMNTEAFF. CDR3 bases: TGTGCCAGCAGCCAGCTTGACAGGGCGATGAACACTGAAGCTTTCTTT. The gene calls are TRBV16 and TRBJ1-1; 7 bases map to TRBD1. The ends lost 3 bases at V and 0 bases at J; junction bases unmatched: 7. Germline lookup yields CDR1 KGHSY and CDR2 FQNENV. The CDR3 loop spans 16 amino acids.

Written as DNA, the CDR3 is TGCGCCAGCAGCTTGGTCCAGAAAGAGACCCAGTACTTC. It codes for CASSLVQKETQYF. The chain recombines TRBV5-1 with TRBJ2-5; no reliable D call. V was cut by 0 bases and J by 3 bases, with 6 bases left in between. Germline-derived CDR1 and CDR2 are SGHRS and YFSETQ. The CDR3 is 13 amino acids.

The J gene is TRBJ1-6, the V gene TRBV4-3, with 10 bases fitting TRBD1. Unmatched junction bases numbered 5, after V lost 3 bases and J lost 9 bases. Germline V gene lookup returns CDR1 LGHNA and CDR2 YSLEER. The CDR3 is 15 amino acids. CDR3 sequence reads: CASSHTDRGGSPLHF. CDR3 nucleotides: TGCGCCAGCAGCCATACGGACAGGGGGGGTTCACCCCTCCACTTT.

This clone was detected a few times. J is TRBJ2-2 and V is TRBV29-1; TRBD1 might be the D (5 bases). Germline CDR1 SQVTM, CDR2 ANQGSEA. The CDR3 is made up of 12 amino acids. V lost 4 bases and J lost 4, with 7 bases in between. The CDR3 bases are TGCAGCGTTGGACAGACCACCGGGGAGCTGTTTTTT. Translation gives CSVGQTTGELFF.

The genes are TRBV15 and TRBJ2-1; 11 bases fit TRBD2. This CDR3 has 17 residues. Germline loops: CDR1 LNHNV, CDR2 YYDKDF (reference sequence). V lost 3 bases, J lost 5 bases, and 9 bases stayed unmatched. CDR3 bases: TGTGCCACCAGCAGGGGACTGGGACTAGCGGCGAACAATGAGCAGTTCTTC. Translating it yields CATSRGLGLAANNEQFF. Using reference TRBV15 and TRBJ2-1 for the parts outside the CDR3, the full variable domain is DAMVIQNPRYQVTQFGKPVTLSCSQTLNHNVMYWYQQKSSQAPKLLFHYYDKDFNNEADTPDNFQSRRPNTSFCFLDIRSPGLGDTAMYLCATSRGLGLAANNEQFFGPGTRLTVL.

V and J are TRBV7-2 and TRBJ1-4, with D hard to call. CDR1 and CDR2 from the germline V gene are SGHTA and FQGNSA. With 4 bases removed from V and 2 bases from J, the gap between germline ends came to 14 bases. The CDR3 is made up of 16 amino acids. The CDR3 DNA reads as TGTGCCAGCAGCTCGAGATCCTCCGTGACTAATGAAAAACTGTTTTTT. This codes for CASSSRSSVTNEKLFF.

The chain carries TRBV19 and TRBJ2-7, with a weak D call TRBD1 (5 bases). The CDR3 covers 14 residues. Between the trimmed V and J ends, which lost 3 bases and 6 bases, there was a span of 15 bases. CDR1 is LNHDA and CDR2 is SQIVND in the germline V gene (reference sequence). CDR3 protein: CASSIFGSQGEQYF. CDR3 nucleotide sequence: TGTGCCAGTAGTATTTTCGGATCCCAGGGCGAGCAGTACTTC.

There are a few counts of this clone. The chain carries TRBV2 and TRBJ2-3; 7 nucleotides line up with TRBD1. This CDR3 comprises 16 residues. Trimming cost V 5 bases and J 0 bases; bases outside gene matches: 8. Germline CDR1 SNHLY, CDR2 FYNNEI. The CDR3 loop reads CASSKTGTDSTDTQYF. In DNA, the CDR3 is TGTGCCAGCAGTAAGACCGGGACAGACAGCACAGATACGCAGTATTTT.

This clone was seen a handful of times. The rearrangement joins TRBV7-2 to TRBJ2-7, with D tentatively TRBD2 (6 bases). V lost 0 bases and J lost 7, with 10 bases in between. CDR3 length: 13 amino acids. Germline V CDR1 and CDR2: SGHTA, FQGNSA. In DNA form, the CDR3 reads TGTGCCAGCAGCTTAGCGGGGAGGCCAGAGCAGTACTTC. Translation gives CASSLAGRPEQYF. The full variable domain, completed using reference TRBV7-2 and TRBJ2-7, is GAGVSQSPSNKVTEKGKDVELRCDPISGHTALYWYRQSLGQGLEFLIYFQGNSAPDKSGLPSDRFSAERTGGSVSTLTIQRTQQEDSAVYLCASSLAGRPEQYFGPGTRLTVT.

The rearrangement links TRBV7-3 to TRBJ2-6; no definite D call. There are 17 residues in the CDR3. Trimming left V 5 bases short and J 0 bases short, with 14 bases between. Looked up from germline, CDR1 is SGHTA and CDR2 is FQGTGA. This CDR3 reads CASSAYNALSGANVLTF. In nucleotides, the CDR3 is TGTGCCAGCAGCGCTTATAACGCACTCTCTGGGGCCAACGTCCTGACTTTC. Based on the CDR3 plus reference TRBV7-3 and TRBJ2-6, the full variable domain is GAGVSQTPSNKVTEKGKYVELRCDPISGHTALYWYRQSLGQGPEFLIYFQGTGAADDSGLPNDRFFAVRPEGSVSTLKIQRTERGDSAVYLCASSAYNALSGANVLTFGAGSRLTVL.

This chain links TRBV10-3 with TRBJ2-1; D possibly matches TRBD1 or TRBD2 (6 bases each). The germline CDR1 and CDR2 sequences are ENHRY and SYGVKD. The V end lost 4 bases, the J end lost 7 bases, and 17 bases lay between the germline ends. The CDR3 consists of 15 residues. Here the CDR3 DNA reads TGTGCCATCAGTGCTACGGGGGCGCGTCCGAATGAGCAGTTCTTC. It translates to CAISATGARPNEQFF.

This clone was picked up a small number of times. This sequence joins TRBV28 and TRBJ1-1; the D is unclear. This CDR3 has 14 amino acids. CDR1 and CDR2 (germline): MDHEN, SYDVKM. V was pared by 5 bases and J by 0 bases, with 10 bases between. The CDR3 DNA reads TGTGCCAGCAGTGCACACGCTATGAACACTGAAGCTTTCTTT. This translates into CASSAHAMNTEAFF.

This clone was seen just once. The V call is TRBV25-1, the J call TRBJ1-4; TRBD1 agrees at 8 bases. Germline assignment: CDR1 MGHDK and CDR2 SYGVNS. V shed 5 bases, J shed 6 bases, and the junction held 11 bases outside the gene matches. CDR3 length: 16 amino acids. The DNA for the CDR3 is TGTGCCAGCAGTCCGAATTGGGACAGGCTAGATGAAAAACTGTTTTTT. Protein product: CASSPNWDRLDEKLFF.

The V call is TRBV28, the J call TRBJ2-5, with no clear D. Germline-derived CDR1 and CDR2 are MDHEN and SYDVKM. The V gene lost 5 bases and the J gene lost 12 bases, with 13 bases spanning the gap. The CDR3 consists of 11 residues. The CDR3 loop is CASSILRLKYF. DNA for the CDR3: TGTGCCAGCAGTATCCTACGGCTTAAGTACTTC. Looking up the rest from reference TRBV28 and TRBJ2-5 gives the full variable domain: DVKVTQSSRYLVKRTGEKVFLECVQDMDHENMFWYRQDPGLGLRLIYFSYDVKMKEKGDIPEGYSVSREKKERFSLILESASTNQTSMYLCASSILRLKYFGPGTRLLVL.

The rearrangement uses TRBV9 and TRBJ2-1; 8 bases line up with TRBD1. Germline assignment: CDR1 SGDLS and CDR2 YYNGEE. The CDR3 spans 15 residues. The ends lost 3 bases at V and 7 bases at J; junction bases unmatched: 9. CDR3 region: CASSGPGQEWNEQFF. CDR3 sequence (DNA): TGTGCCAGCAGCGGGCCGGGACAGGAATGGAATGAGCAGTTCTTC.

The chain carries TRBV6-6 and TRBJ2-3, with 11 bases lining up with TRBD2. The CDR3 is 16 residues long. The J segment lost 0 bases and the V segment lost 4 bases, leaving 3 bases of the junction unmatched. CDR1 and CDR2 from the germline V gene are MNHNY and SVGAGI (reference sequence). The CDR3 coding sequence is TGTGCCAGCAGTTCCCCTAGCGGGAGGAGCACAGATACGCAGTATTTT. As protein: CASSSPSGRSTDTQYF.

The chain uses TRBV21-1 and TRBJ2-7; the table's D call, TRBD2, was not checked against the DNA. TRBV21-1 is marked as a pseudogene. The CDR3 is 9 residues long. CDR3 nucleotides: TGTGCCAGCAGCAAAAGCCGCGCCTTC. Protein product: CASSKSRAF.

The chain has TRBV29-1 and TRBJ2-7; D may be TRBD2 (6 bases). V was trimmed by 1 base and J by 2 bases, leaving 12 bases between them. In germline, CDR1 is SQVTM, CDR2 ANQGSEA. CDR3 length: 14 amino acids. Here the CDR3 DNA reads TGCAGCGTTGAAGGGAACCGCGGGACCTACGAGCAGTACTTC. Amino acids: CSVEGNRGTYEQYF.

The CDR3 nucleotides read TGCGCCAGCAGCCAACGCGGTTCCTCCTACGAGCAGTACTTC. Translating gives CASSQRGSSYEQYF. The rearrangement links TRBV4-3 to TRBJ2-5; D is uncertain. The closer fit of TRBJ2-7 to the DNA end suggests the J call may be wrong. The CDR3 sequence is 14 residues long. Germline CDR1 LGHNA, CDR2 YSLEER.